Following are 20 T cell receptor beta chains from one sample sequenced in a study of blood T cell repertoires in COVID-19. Sequenced by immunoSEQ multiplex PCR; TCRdb stores in-frame clones only, minus some. Altogether over 85,000 clones are present, nearly 90% being singletons, with the ten largest covering more than 4%. The sample comprised peripheral blood. The receptors were sampled from a human donor in a cohort sampled during active COVID-19.

This clone was observed a single time. J is TRBJ1-4 and V is TRBV18; TRBD1 matches 8 bases. V lost 6 bases to trimming and J lost 3 bases; unmatched junction nucleotides: 9. The CDR3 runs to 16 residues. CDR1 is KGHSH and CDR2 is LQKENI in the germline V gene. The DNA for the CDR3 is TGTGCCAGCTCCTGGAACAGGGGGTCGGCTAATGAAAAACTGTTTTTT. Translated, it gives CASSWNRGSANEKLFF. Combining the CDR3 with reference TRBV18 and TRBJ1-4 gives the whole variable domain NAGVMQNPRHLVRRRGQEARLRCSPMKGHSHVYWYRQLPEEGLKFMVYLQKENIIDESGMPKERFSAEFPKEGPSILRIQQVVRGDSAAYFCASSWNRGSANEKLFFGSGTQLSVL.

The rearrangement uses TRBV27 and TRBJ1-5, with unresolved D. Trimming shortened V by 6 bases and J by 2 bases, and 11 bases separated the two germline ends. Germline CDR1 and CDR2: MNHEY and SMNVEV (reference sequence). The CDR3 length is 14 residues. As DNA, the CDR3 is TGTGCCAGCAGCCCTCTCGGGGGCAATCAGCCCCAGCATTTT. Residues: CASSPLGGNQPQHF.

The chain joins TRBV5-4 to TRBJ2-7; D is uncertain. This CDR3 comprises 13 residues. The ends were cut back, 0 bases at V and 1 base at J, with 5 bases in the middle. The germline gives CDR1 SGHNT, CDR2 YYREEE (reference sequence). In DNA form, the CDR3 reads TGTGCCAGCAGCTTGGAACTTTCCTACGAGCAGTACTTC. Translated, it gives CASSLELSYEQYF.

A few counts support this clone. The chain uses TRBV5-1 and TRBJ1-2; D ambiguous. CDR3 size: 13 residues. With 4 bases removed from V and 4 bases from J, the gap between germline ends came to 11 bases. The germline CDR1 and CDR2 sequences are SGHRS and YFSETQ. CDR3 nucleotide sequence: TGCGCCAGCAGCATGAGAAACCTCTATGGCTACACCTTC. As protein: CASSMRNLYGYTF.

J is TRBJ1-5 and V is TRBV7-6; 10 bases align to TRBD1. The CDR3 has 16 residues. The J segment lost 4 bases and the V segment lost 5 bases, leaving 8 bases of the junction unmatched. The V gene's germline CDR1 is SGHVS and CDR2 FNYEAQ. The CDR3 loop reads CASSPAGGQGNQPQHF. CDR3 DNA: TGTGCCAGCAGCCCCGCGGGGGGACAGGGGAATCAGCCCCAGCATTTT.

This sequence joins TRBV10-1 and TRBJ2-1, with unresolved D. Germline CDR1 reads WNHNN; CDR2 reads SYGVQD (reference sequence). Trimming shortened V by 2 bases and J by 4 bases, and 15 bases separated the two germline ends. The CDR3 consists of 16 residues. This CDR3 is CASSERYGLPYNEQFF. CDR3 nucleotides: TGCGCCAGCAGTGAGAGGTATGGGCTACCATACAATGAGCAGTTCTTC.

V and J are TRBV19 and TRBJ2-7; D is perhaps TRBD2 (6 bases). V lost 1 base, J lost 7 bases, and 20 bases lay in between. Germline-derived CDR1 and CDR2 are LNHDA and SQIVND (reference sequence). The CDR3 runs 16 residues. The CDR3 DNA reads TGTGCCAGTAGTATAGCCGCCGGGTCACGGGGGAGTGAGCAGTACTTC. Translating it yields CASSIAAGSRGSEQYF.

This sequence joins TRBV10-2 and TRBJ2-2, with D possibly TRBD2 on 6 matching bases. CDR3 length: 14 amino acids. V lost 7 bases, J lost 4 bases, and 13 bases lay in between. CDR1 is WSHSY and CDR2 is SAAADI in the germline V gene. The CDR3 sequence: CASNFGGTTGELFF. For the CDR3, the DNA is TGCGCCAGCAATTTCGGAGGGACCACCGGGGAGCTGTTTTTT.

The count of this clone is one. The chain recombines TRBV18 with TRBJ2-7, with 7 bases aligning to TRBD1. The J segment lost 5 bases and the V segment lost 6 bases, leaving 10 bases of the junction unmatched. Per germline, CDR1 KGHSH and CDR2 LQKENI. The CDR3 totals 14 residues. The chain's CDR3 is CASSTDRDMNEQYF. For the CDR3, the DNA is TGTGCCAGCTCGACCGACAGGGACATGAACGAGCAGTACTTC.

The chain combines TRBV28 with TRBJ2-3, with TRBD2 identical over 9 bases. The CDR3 length is 17 residues. The germline CDR1 and CDR2 sequences are MDHEN and SYDVKM. V shed 4 bases, J shed 2 bases, and the junction held 10 bases outside the gene matches. The CDR3 coding sequence is TGTGCCAGCAGTTCCCCCGGTCTAGCGGGACACACAGATACGCAGTATTTT. Translation: CASSSPGLAGHTDTQYF.

V and J are TRBV29-1 and TRBJ2-1, with TRBD2 identical over 9 bases. CDR1 and CDR2 (germline): SQVTM, ANQGSEA. The CDR3 spans 14 residues. V was clipped by 5 bases and J by 3 bases; unmatched bases: 5. The CDR3 region has the DNA TGCAGCGTTCGTCGACTAGCGGTCTACAATGAGCAGTTCTTC. Its protein product is CSVRRLAVYNEQFF.

The rearrangement uses TRBV20-1 and TRBJ2-5; TRBD1 might be the D (6 bases). Germline V gene sequence: CDR1 DFQATT, CDR2 SNEGSKA (reference sequence). V gave up 3 bases and J gave up 5 bases, with 10 bases separating them. The CDR3 length is 12 residues. CDR3 residues: CSASRGLETQYF. As DNA, the CDR3 is TGCAGTGCTAGTAGGGGGTTGGAGACCCAGTACTTC.

The genes are TRBV11-3 and TRBJ2-1; the match to TRBD1 covers 9 bases. Per the germline V gene, CDR1 is SGHNT and CDR2 is YENEEA. The CDR3 runs 16 residues. J was trimmed by 2 bases and V by 5 bases; bases with no gene match: 7. The CDR3 coding sequence is TGTGCCAGCAGCACTTCGAACAGGGGGCCCTACAATGAGCAGTTCTTC. Translating gives CASSTSNRGPYNEQFF.

The chain carries TRBV4-2 and TRBJ2-3, with 8 bases that match TRBD1. The CDR3 length is 16 residues. Germline CDR1 is LGHNA and CDR2 is YNFKEQ. V lost 2 bases and J lost 6; bases outside the gene matches: 10. CDR3 region: CASSQLTGQGADTQYF. The CDR3 DNA follows: TGTGCCAGCAGCCAACTCACAGGACAGGGAGCCGATACGCAGTATTTT.

This chain uses TRBV18 with TRBJ2-5; the match to TRBD1 covers 8 bases. Per germline, CDR1 KGHSH and CDR2 LQKENI. The CDR3 extends over 18 amino acids. Unmatched junction bases numbered 17, after V lost 3 bases and J lost 5 bases. The CDR3 nucleotides read TGTGCCAGCTCACCGCGAAACTTACAGGGGGAGGTCGCGGAGACCCAGTACTTC. Translation: CASSPRNLQGEVAETQYF.

The chain has TRBV7-2 and TRBJ2-1; 9 nucleotides agree with TRBD2. CDR1 and CDR2 (germline): SGHTA, FQGNSA. Trimming took 5 bases from V and 0 from J; bases not matched to a gene: 8. This CDR3 is built from 17 residues. DNA for the CDR3: TGTGCCAGCAGCCTCCTAGGACTAGCGAGCTCCTACAATGAGCAGTTCTTC. As protein: CASSLLGLASSYNEQFF.

This CDR3 reads CASSKTGAQPQHF. In nucleotides, the CDR3 is TGTGCCAGTAGTAAGACAGGGGCTCAGCCCCAGCATTTT. This rearrangement joins TRBV19 to TRBJ1-5, with 8 positions matching TRBD1. Trimming cost V 4 bases and J 6 bases; bases outside gene matches: 2. The CDR3 contains 13 residues. CDR1 is LNHDA, CDR2 SQIVND, per germline (reference sequence).

The V gene is TRBV5-1, the J gene TRBJ2-7; 11 bases line up with TRBD2. Per the germline V gene, CDR1 is SGHRS and CDR2 is YFSETQ. This CDR3 contains 15 residues. V lost 3 bases to trimming and J lost 2 bases; unmatched junction nucleotides: 4. In DNA, the CDR3 is TGCGCCAGCAGCTCCGGGACTAGCGGAACCTACGAGCAGTACTTC. Its protein product is CASSSGTSGTYEQYF. Using reference TRBV5-1 and TRBJ2-7 for the parts outside the CDR3, the full variable domain is KAGVTQTPRYLIKTRGQQVTLSCSPISGHRSVSWYQQTPGQGLQFLFEYFSETQRNKGNFPGRFSGRQFSNSRSEMNVSTLELGDSALYLCASSSGTSGTYEQYFGPGTRLTVT.

The V gene is TRBV5-6, the J gene TRBJ2-5, with 11 positions matching TRBD2. This CDR3 is built from 14 residues. V shed 1 base, J shed 13 bases, and the junction held 9 bases outside the gene matches. Germline lookup yields CDR1 SGHDT and CDR2 YYEEEE. CDR3 protein: CASSLRSSGGKRYF. In DNA, the CDR3 is TGTGCCAGCAGCTTGCGGTCTAGCGGGGGGAAGAGGTACTTC.

This chain uses TRBV6-5 with TRBJ1-5; TRBD1 aligns across 9 bases. V was clipped by 6 bases and J by 3 bases; unmatched bases: 6. This CDR3 has 15 amino acids. Germline V gene lookup returns CDR1 MNHEY and CDR2 SVGAGI. CDR3 amino acids: CASSQTGGSNQPQHF. Written as DNA, the CDR3 is TGTGCCAGCAGCCAAACAGGGGGCTCCAATCAGCCCCAGCATTTT.